This TCR beta chain was recorded in a study of immune cell composition in non-small cell lung cancer. Study-wide findings and caveats: Tumour TCR-beta clonality showed no significant link to smoking pack-years. TIL tumour reactivity correlated with maximal tumour-associated clone frequency in adenocarcinoma. About 80% of squamous and around 35% of adenocarcinoma cases had tumour-associated clones >0.5%.

This clone was seen a few times. Its antigen remains unidentified. Normal lung was taken at the farthest possible site, at least 3 cm from tumour. Measured with immunoSEQ multiplex PCR; TCRdb has only the in-frame clones, and not every one. The sample lists thousands of clones, about two thirds occurring once. This sequence was found in a human donor with non-small cell lung cancer. Sequenced input: non-adjacent lung tissue.

CDR3 DNA: TGTGCCAGCAGTTTAATCCAGGGTGGGGTTATGGAGCAGTACTTC. The encoded protein is CASSLIQGGVMEQYF. V gene TRBV27 combines with J gene TRBJ2-7, with TRBD1 as a possible D gene (5 bases). Germline V gene sequence: CDR1 MNHEY, CDR2 SMNVEV (reference sequence). Trimming left V 2 bases short and J 7 bases short, with 18 bases between. This CDR3 spans 15 amino acids.